The clone carrying this T cell receptor beta chain was picked up one time. Its antigen is not identified. The CDR3 runs to 15 residues. The germline CDR1 and CDR2 sequences are LGHNA and YSLEER. Losses at the gene ends were 2 bases for V and 5 bases for J; bases not matched to a gene: 3. Time point described: sample taken at primary tumor resection. The donors, fewer than 90 patients with untreated early-stage non-small cell lung cancer, provided the samples. Whole RNA was taken from tumor, nontumor lung or frozen PBMC; it was then sequenced unsorted. The data were obtained in a study of spatial heterogeneity in lung cancer. One entry per CDR3 protein results from TCRdb running MiXCR on the 5' RACE reads. The table shows approximately 11,000 distinct CDR3 sequences, with 9.5% to 13% occurring only once. Study-level results: Tumoral mutation counts were tracked by counts of expanded intratumoral alpha and beta TCRs. Estimates put coverage of tumor T cells about 7.4% for alpha and around 12% for beta chains.

The sample in question was lung tumor tissue, obtained at surgery. V is TRBV4-3 and J is TRBJ1-6, with 7 bases identical to TRBD1. This TCR derives from a female donor with early-stage non-small cell lung cancer. CDR3 sequence: CASSQNRGDNSPLHF. The CDR3 bases are TGCGCCAGCAGCCAAAACAGGGGAGATAATTCACCCCTCCACTTT.